This TCR beta chain was recovered during a study of shared clonotypes between healthy human individuals. Replicate sorted-subset PCRs were loaded with around 210 ng DNA, 29,000 or so T cell genomes. The data were produced by immunoSEQ multiplex PCR, yet TCRdb's version contains in-frame clones alone and is incomplete. The sample carries some 630,000 clones, 95% to 96% recorded once. Study-level results: Represented genetic and exposure-history diversity was restricted by having few donors. In contrast to clonotypes shared by all four donors, non-shared clonotypes had lower generation probabilities.

Terminally differentiated effector memory CD45RA+ cells were excluded by CCR7 positive selection of CD45RO-negative cells. As concerns this clone: Its antigen is as yet unknown.

What was sequenced was naive CD8+ T cells sorted from blood. The source is a woman under 40 in good health.

DNA of the CDR3: TGTGCCAGCGGACCCTACGGGGGCACAGATACGCAGTATTTT. Translating gives CASGPYGGTDTQYF. V is TRBV7-6 and J is TRBJ2-3; D perhaps matches TRBD2 (5 bases). Trimming removed 8 bases from V and 1 base from J, with 13 bases in between. Germline values: CDR1 SGHVS, CDR2 FNYEAQ. The CDR3 loop spans 14 amino acids.